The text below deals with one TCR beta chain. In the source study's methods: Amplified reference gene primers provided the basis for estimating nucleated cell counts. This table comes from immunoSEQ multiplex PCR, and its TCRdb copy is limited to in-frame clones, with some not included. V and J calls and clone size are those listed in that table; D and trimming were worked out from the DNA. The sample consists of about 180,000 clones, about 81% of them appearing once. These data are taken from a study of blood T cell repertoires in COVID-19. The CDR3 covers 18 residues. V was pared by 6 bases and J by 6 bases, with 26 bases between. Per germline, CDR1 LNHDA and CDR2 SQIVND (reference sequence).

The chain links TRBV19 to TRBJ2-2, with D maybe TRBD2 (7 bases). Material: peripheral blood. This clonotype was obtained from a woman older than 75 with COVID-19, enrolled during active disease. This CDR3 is CASRSGGQREGRAGELFF. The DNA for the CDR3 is TGTGCCAGTAGATCCGGGGGCCAGCGGGAAGGGAGGGCCGGGGAGCTGTTTTTT.